This T cell receptor (beta chain) appears in the sequencing data of a study of T cell clonotyping in hematopoietic cell transplantation. Study at large: Recipient samples before transplant were obtained post-cytoreduction. Study-wide results and limits: Recipient TCR diversity dropped after transplant; expanded clonotypes rose from day 30 to 180. At the given depth, recipient repertoires were over 95% de novo clonotypes.

About this clone itself: As yet, its antigen is unknown.

Time point of the sample: recipient sample about 28 days before transplant, after cytoreduction. Samples: about 28 days before transplant, then days 30, 100 and 180 after. Libraries were prepared by immunoSEQ multiplex PCR; TCRdb keeps only in-frame clonotypes and omits some of them. Of some 40,000 clones in the sample, 85% were seen once. Sequences were derived from peripheral blood mononuclear cells, sampled before stem cell transplant. The TCR comes from a man aged 60-69 years with acute myeloid leukemia. Some clones in this sample may be carry-over from other donors' samples.

The CDR3 nucleotides read TGTGCCAGCAGTTTAAGGGGGGGCGGCAACACCATATATTTT. Amino acid sequence: CASSLRGGGNTIYF. The rearrangement links TRBV28 to TRBJ1-3; tentatively, D is TRBD1 (6 bases). The germline gives CDR1 MDHEN, CDR2 SYDVKM. The CDR3 is made up of 14 amino acids. Between the trimmed V and J ends, which lost 2 bases and 7 bases, there was a span of 12 bases.